The entry below gives a single T cell receptor beta chain sequence along with its context. These data originate in a study of CD8+CD57+ T cells in acquired aplastic anemia. The CDR3 is made up of 12 amino acids. The V end was cut by 6 bases, the J end by 1 base, with 8 bases between. Germline V gene lookup returns CDR1 SQVTM and CDR2 ANQGSEA. Genomic DNA constituted the template upon which TCR beta VDJ and CDR3 profiling was performed. TCRdb itself ran the reads through MiXCR, one entry per CDR3 protein. The sample has 150,000 to 200,000 distinct CDR3 sequences, around 60% seen once. The rearrangement links TRBV29-1 to TRBJ2-3; no clear D gene. This TCR came from a human donor in good health. Material: sorted CD4+, CD8+, or CD8+CD57+ T cells (not recorded which) from PBMCs. DNA of the CDR3: TGCAGCGTGATACTCCGCACAGATACGCAGTATTTT. Translating gives CSVILRTDTQYF.